The present T cell receptor (beta chain) was sequenced within a study of T cells in Graves' hyperthyroidism and ophthalmopathy. General observations from the study: Using 13 V-J features, a model discriminated ophthalmopathy from stable hyperthyroidism.

About 10 ml fresh peripheral blood yielded the PBMCs. Germline values: CDR1 MDHEN, CDR2 SYDVKM. Trimming cost V 4 bases and J 2 bases; bases outside gene matches: 5. The CDR3 length is 16 residues. In its sample, this clonotype was seen many times. Its antigen is still unknown. What was amplified from RNA transcripts were TCR beta CDR3 regions. HTBI primers were the set used in a first-round RT-PCR of the TCR CDR3. MiXCR, run by TCRdb on the multiplex PCR reads, gives a single entry per CDR3 protein. The sample records 490,000 or so distinct CDR3 sequences, about 20% being singletons. Input material: blood. V is TRBV28 and J is TRBJ2-3; 11 nucleotides agree with TRBD2. This clonotype was obtained from a woman in her seventies with Graves' ophthalmopathy. The CDR3 protein is CASSSLAGGYTDTQYF. Written as DNA, the CDR3 is TGTGCCAGCAGTTCCTTAGCGGGAGGGTACACAGATACGCAGTATTTT.